Sequencing of this T cell receptor beta chain was carried out in a study of cytomegalovirus exposure and HLA in healthy donors. Study context: A later analysis reported the same platform for the roughly 120 validation repertoires and the roughly 700 first-cohort repertoires. Overall study results and limits: The investigators catalogued 164 TCR beta chains as cytomegalovirus-associated.

This table comes from immunoSEQ multiplex PCR, and its TCRdb copy is limited to in-frame clones, with some not included. Found here are roughly 330,000 clones, about 90% of them singletons; the top ten hold about 1.2%. A note on this clone: The antigen is not known. Other nucleotide sequences in the sample specify the same CDR3.

The sample taken for sequencing was PBMCs. The origin of this receptor is a woman in her 30s in good health and CMV-seropositive.

The CDR3 loop reads CAISSADTQYF. In nucleotides, the CDR3 is TGTGCCATCTCGTCGGCAGATACGCAGTATTTT. The rearrangement uses TRBV10-3 and TRBJ2-3, with D uncertain. V shed 8 bases and J shed 4 bases, with 7 bases lying between them. The germline V gene encodes CDR1 ENHRY and CDR2 SYGVKD. There are 11 residues in the CDR3.